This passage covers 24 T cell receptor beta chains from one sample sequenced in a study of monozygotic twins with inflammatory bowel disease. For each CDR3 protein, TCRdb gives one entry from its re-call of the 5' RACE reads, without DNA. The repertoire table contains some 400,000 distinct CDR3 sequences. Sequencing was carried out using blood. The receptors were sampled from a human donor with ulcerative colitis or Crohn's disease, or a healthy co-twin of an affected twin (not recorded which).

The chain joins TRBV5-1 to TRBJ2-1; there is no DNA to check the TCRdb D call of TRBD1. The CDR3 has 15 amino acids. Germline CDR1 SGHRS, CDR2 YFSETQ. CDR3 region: CASSLWGGRNNEQFF.

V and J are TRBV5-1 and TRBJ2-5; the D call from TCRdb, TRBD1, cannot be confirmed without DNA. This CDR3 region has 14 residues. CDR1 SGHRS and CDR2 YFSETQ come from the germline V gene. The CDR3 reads CASSLQGDQETQYF.

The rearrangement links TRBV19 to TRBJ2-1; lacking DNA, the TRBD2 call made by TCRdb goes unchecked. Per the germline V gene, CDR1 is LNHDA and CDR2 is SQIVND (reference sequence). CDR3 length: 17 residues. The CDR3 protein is CASSISLSGALYNEQFF.

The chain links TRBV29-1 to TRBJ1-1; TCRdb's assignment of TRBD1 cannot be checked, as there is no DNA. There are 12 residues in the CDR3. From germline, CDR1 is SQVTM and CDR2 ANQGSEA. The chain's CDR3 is CSVQTDYTEAFF.

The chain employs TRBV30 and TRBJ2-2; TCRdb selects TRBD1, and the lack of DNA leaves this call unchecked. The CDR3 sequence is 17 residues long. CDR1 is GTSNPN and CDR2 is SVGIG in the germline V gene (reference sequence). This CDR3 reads CAWSVLSPGGGTGELFF.

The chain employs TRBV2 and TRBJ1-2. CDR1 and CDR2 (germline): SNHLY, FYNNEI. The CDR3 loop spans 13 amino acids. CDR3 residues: CASSGEVQDGYTF.

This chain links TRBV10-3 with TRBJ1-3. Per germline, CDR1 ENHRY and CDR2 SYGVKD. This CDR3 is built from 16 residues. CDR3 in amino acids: CAISESRQSSGNTIYF.

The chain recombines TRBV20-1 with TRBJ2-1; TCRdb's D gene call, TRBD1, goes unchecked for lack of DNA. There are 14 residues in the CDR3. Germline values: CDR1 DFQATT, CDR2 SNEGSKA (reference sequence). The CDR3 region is CSAPGQVSYNEQFF.

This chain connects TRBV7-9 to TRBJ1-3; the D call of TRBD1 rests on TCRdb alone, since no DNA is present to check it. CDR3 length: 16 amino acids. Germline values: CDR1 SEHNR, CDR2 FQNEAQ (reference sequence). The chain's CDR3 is CASSSRTGPLGNTIYF.

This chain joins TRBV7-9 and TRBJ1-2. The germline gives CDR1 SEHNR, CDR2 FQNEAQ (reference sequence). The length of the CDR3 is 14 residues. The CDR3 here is CASSSNGANYGYTF.

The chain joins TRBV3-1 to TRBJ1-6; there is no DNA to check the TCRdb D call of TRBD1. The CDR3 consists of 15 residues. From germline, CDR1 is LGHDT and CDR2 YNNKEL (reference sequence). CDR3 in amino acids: CASSQVRATGSPLHF.

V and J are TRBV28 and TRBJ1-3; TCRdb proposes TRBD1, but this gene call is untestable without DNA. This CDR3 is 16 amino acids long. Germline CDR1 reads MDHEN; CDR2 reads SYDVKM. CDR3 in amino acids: CASSPSGTTKVNTIYF.

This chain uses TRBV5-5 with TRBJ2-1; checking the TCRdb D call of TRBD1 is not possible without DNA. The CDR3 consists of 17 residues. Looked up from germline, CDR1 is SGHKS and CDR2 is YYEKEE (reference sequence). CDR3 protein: CASSYLPPGAAYNEQFF.

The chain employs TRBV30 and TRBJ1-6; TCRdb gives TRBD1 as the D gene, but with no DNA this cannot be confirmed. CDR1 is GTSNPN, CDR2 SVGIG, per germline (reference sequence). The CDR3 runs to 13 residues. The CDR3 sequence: CAWSEKQGTPLHF.

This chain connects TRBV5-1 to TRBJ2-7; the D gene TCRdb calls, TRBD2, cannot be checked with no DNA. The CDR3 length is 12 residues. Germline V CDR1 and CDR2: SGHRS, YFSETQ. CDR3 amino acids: CASSFGGGEQYF.

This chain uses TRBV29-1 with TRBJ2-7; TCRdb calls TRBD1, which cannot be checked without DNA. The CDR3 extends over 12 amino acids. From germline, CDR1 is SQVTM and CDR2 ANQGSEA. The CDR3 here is CSARDSTYEQYF.

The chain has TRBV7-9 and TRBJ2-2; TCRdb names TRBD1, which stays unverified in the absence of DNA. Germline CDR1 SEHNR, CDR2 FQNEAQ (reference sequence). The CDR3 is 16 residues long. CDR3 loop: CASSLVAGVGTGELFF.

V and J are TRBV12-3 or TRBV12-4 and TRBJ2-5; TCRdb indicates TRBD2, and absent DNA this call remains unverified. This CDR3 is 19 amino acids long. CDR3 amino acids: CASSLAGTSGGARVRTQYF.

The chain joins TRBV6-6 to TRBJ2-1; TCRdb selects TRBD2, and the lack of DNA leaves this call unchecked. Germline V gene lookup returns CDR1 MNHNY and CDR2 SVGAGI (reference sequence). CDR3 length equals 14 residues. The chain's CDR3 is CASRKGLALDEQFF.

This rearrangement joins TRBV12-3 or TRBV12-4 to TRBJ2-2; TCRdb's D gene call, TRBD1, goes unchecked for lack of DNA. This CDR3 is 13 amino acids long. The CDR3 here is CASKTQGAGELFF.

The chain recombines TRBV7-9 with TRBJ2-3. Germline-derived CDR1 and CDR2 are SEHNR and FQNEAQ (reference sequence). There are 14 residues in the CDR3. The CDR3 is CASSLGVLEDTQYF.

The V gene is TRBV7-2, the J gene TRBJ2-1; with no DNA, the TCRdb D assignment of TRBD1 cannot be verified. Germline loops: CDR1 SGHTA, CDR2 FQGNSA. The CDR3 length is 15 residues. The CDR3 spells CASSSGQAPGNEQFF.

The CDR3 region is CASRLAGDTDTQYF. V gene TRBV5-1 combines with J gene TRBJ2-3; the TCRdb call, TRBD1, lacks DNA for checking. The germline V gene encodes CDR1 SGHRS and CDR2 YFSETQ. The CDR3 covers 14 residues.

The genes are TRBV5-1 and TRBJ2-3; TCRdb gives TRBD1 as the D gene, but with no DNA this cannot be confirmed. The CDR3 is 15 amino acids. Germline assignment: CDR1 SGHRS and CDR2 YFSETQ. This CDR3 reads CASSLTGGMLDTQYF.